The subject of this entry is one TCR beta chain. This record comes from a study of cytomegalovirus exposure and HLA in healthy donors. Produced via immunoSEQ multiplex PCR; TCRdb's table is partial and in-frame only. Here the sample spans around 80,000 clones, 95% to 96% being singletons. The sequenced material came from PBMCs. The origin of this receptor is a woman between 18 and 30 years old in good health and CMV-seronegative.

The CDR3 sequence is CASSAGAAGELFF. CDR3 nucleotide sequence: TGTGCCAGCTCCGCCGGAGCTGCCGGGGAGCTGTTTTTT. The chain uses TRBV19 and TRBJ2-2; D not resolved. This CDR3 has 13 residues. Germline V lookup: CDR1 LNHDA, CDR2 SQIVND (reference sequence). V lost 9 bases and J 6 bases, leaving 14 bases between the germline ends.